A single sample is the source of the 18 T cell receptor beta chains below, sequenced in a study of blood T cell repertoires in COVID-19. Repertoires were generated with immunoSEQ multiplex PCR, while TCRdb's copy carries only in-frame clones and drops some. The repertoire holds under 300,000 clones, 65% to 90% seen once, with under 5.5% in the top ten. Sequencing input: peripheral blood. Source of these receptors: a woman older than 75 with active or convalescent COVID-19.

The chain uses TRBV7-9 and TRBJ1-1; D gene uncertain. The ends were cut back, 3 bases at V and 3 bases at J, with 8 bases in the middle. Germline V gene data show CDR1 as SEHNR and CDR2 as FQNEAQ (reference sequence). This CDR3 comprises 13 residues. As DNA, the CDR3 is TGTGCCAGCAGCTTCGACTTATACACTGAAGCTTTCTTT. Protein: CASSFDLYTEAFF.

The V call is TRBV6-6, the J call TRBJ2-7, with 8 positions matching TRBD1. Trimming cost V 6 bases and J 2 bases; bases outside gene matches: 6. CDR1 is MNHNY, CDR2 SVGAGI, per germline (reference sequence). The CDR3 has 14 residues. CDR3 region: CASSSGQATYEQYF. In DNA form, the CDR3 reads TGTGCCAGCAGCTCGGGACAGGCGACCTACGAGCAGTACTTC.

This rearrangement joins TRBV5-1 to TRBJ2-1; 10 nucleotides agree with TRBD2. V was clipped by 0 bases and J by 11 bases; unmatched bases: 8. The CDR3 consists of 15 residues. Per the germline V gene, CDR1 is SGHRS and CDR2 is YFSETQ. CDR3 DNA: TGCGCCAGCAGCTTGGGGACTAGCGGTGCCGGGAAGCAGTTCTTC. Its translation: CASSLGTSGAGKQFF.

The V gene is TRBV29-1, the J gene TRBJ2-5; 9 bases align to TRBD2. The J segment lost 1 base and the V segment lost 6 bases, leaving 0 bases of the junction unmatched. This CDR3 has 12 amino acids. Germline CDR1 is SQVTM and CDR2 is ANQGSEA. The CDR3 nucleotides read TGCAGCGTGCGGGGGGGCCAAGAGACCCAGTACTTC. Translating it yields CSVRGGQETQYF.

This clone was counted once. V and J are TRBV2 and TRBJ2-2; D perhaps matches TRBD1 (6 bases). Looked up from germline, CDR1 is SNHLY and CDR2 is FYNNEI. Trimming pared 0 bases from V and 5 bases from J, leaving 13 bases between. The length of the CDR3 is 16 residues. The DNA for the CDR3 is TGTGCCAGCAGTGAAGCGTTGTTAGGGGGAACCGGGGAGCTGTTTTTT. Translation: CASSEALLGGTGELFF.

The chain uses TRBV28 and TRBJ1-2; D is possibly TRBD1 (5 bases). The CDR3 contains 16 residues. Germline assignment: CDR1 MDHEN and CDR2 SYDVKM. The V end was cut by 7 bases, the J end by 8 bases, with 26 bases between. The CDR3 nucleotides read TGTGCCAGCAATCTTGAGGGTAGTGGAGGGGTGAGGGGCTACACCTTC. Translated, it gives CASNLEGSGGVRGYTF.

The chain links TRBV5-1 to TRBJ1-2; 7 bases are shared with TRBD1. With 4 bases clipped from V and 4 bases from J, the junction kept 7 bases outside the gene matches. The CDR3 sequence is 14 residues long. CDR1 SGHRS and CDR2 YFSETQ come from the germline V gene. The CDR3 sequence is CASSLGQDSYGYTF. CDR3 sequence (DNA): TGCGCCAGCAGCCTTGGACAGGATAGCTATGGCTACACCTTC.

This chain joins TRBV19 and TRBJ1-5, with 8 positions matching TRBD1. Per germline, CDR1 LNHDA and CDR2 SQIVND (reference sequence). The CDR3 contains 17 residues. After removal of 4 bases from V and 3 bases from J, the junction contained 11 bases not matched to a gene. The CDR3 here is CASSKFGQGIYNQPQHF. For the CDR3, the DNA is TGTGCCAGTAGTAAGTTTGGACAGGGTATTTACAATCAGCCCCAGCATTTT.

The chain couples TRBV11-2 to TRBJ1-5, with 7 positions matching TRBD1. The V segment lost 3 bases and the J segment 4 bases; nucleotides outside the gene matches: 6. CDR1 is SGHAT, CDR2 FQNNGV, per germline. This CDR3 is built from 15 residues. For the CDR3, the DNA is TGTGCCAGCAGCTTTTCGGGACAGACTAATCAGCCCCAGCATTTT. As protein: CASSFSGQTNQPQHF. The full variable domain, in which reference TRBV11-2 and TRBJ1-5 provide the parts outside the CDR3, is EAGVAQSPRYKIIEKRQSVAFWCNPISGHATLYWYQQILGQGPKLLIQFQNNGVVDDSQLPKDRFSAERLKGVDSTLKIQPAKLEDSAVYLCASSFSGQTNQPQHFGDGTRLSIL.

The gene calls are TRBV19 and TRBJ1-3; tentative D call: TRBD1 (5 bases). The CDR3 is made up of 19 amino acids. V dropped 6 bases and J dropped 4 bases, with 28 bases sitting between them. Germline CDR1 is LNHDA and CDR2 is SQIVND (reference sequence). The CDR3 protein is CASRHRPGHLGIGGNTIYF. DNA for the CDR3: TGTGCCAGTAGACATCGTCCCGGACACCTTGGAATCGGCGGAAACACCATATATTTT.

This clone was seen once. The chain uses TRBV5-4 and TRBJ2-3, with 9 bases aligning to TRBD1. The CDR3 length is 16 residues. Germline CDR1 SGHNT, CDR2 YYREEE (reference sequence). After removal of 1 base from V and 4 bases from J, the junction contained 7 bases not matched to a gene. The CDR3, as DNA: TGTGCCAGCAGCTTGTCCGTGACAGGGGGTTCAGATACGCAGTATTTT. Its translation: CASSLSVTGGSDTQYF.

The CDR3 here is CASSLSTSGSPVRDEQFF. CDR3 DNA: TGTGCCAGCAGCCTCTCAACTAGCGGGAGCCCCGTTAGGGATGAGCAGTTCTTC. The V call is TRBV3-1 (or the pseudogene TRBV3-2), the J call TRBJ2-1, with TRBD2 matching over 11 bases. The J segment lost 8 bases and the V segment lost 4 bases, leaving 16 bases of the junction unmatched. Germline V gene data show CDR1 as LGHDT and CDR2 as YNNKEL (reference sequence). The length of the CDR3 is 18 residues.

The V gene is TRBV2, the J gene TRBJ2-7; 10 nucleotides match TRBD1. Trimming removed 6 bases from V and 5 bases from J; junction bases left unmatched: 10. This CDR3 spans 15 amino acids. Germline CDR1 is SNHLY and CDR2 is FYNNEI. As DNA, the CDR3 is TGTGCCAGCAGAGAACCGGGACAGGGGCAGGACGAGCAGTACTTC. Protein sequence: CASREPGQGQDEQYF.

The chain uses TRBV7-6 and TRBJ1-6; 8 positions match TRBD1. This CDR3 region has 15 residues. J was trimmed by 8 bases and V by 1 base; bases with no gene match: 4. Germline V lookup: CDR1 SGHVS, CDR2 FNYEAQ. CDR3 region: CASSLVPGGDSPLHF. The CDR3 DNA reads as TGTGCCAGCAGCTTAGTTCCAGGGGGCGATTCACCCCTCCACTTT.

The count of this clone is one. The rearrangement uses TRBV6-6 and TRBJ1-2; TRBD1 matches 10 bases. Germline loops: CDR1 MNHNY, CDR2 SVGAGI (reference sequence). Losses at the gene ends were 2 bases for V and 2 bases for J; bases not matched to a gene: 2. This CDR3 has 15 residues. The CDR3 bases are TGTGCCAGCAGTTACCGGGACAGGGGCAACTATGGCTACACCTTC. Its protein is CASSYRDRGNYGYTF.

The V gene is TRBV30, the J gene TRBJ1-6; 10 positions agree with TRBD1. Trimming took 2 bases from V and 9 from J; bases not matched to a gene: 4. Germline-derived CDR1 and CDR2 are GTSNPN and SVGIG (reference sequence). The length of the CDR3 is 14 residues. The CDR3: CAWSQGQGISPLHF. DNA for the CDR3: TGTGCCTGGAGTCAGGGACAGGGGATTTCACCCCTCCACTTT.

The chain has TRBV5-1 and TRBJ2-5, with a possible D match to TRBD2 (6 bases). The CDR3 runs to 17 residues. With 4 bases removed from V and 7 bases from J, the gap between germline ends came to 26 bases. Germline-derived CDR1 and CDR2 are SGHRS and YFSETQ. CDR3 nucleotide sequence: TGCGCCAGCAGCCTACTCCCTCACCCGGGGGACCCAGGGACCCAGTACTTC. Encoded protein: CASSLLPHPGDPGTQYF.

This chain uses TRBV6-5 with TRBJ2-1, with TRBD2 identical over 13 bases. The CDR3 runs to 16 residues. J was trimmed by 9 bases and V by 4 bases; bases with no gene match: 9. Germline CDR1 MNHEY, CDR2 SVGAGI. As DNA, the CDR3 is TGTGCCAGCAGTTTTACTAGCGGGGGGGCCGGTGGTGAGCAGTTCTTC. It codes for CASSFTSGGAGGEQFF.